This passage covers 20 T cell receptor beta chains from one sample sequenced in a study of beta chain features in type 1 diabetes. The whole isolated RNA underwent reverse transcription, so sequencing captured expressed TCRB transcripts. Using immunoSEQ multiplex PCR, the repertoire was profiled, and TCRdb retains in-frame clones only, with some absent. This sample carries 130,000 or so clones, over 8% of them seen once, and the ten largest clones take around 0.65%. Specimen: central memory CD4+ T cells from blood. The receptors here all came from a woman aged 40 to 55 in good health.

The CDR3 DNA is TGTGCCAGCAGAGGGACAGTTAGTAAAGAAAAACTGTTTTTT. It translates to CASRGTVSKEKLFF. The chain couples TRBV6-5 to TRBJ1-4; 7 nucleotides align to TRBD1. V lost 6 bases to trimming and J lost 8 bases; unmatched junction nucleotides: 9. This CDR3 has 14 amino acids. The germline gives CDR1 MNHEY, CDR2 SVGAGI.

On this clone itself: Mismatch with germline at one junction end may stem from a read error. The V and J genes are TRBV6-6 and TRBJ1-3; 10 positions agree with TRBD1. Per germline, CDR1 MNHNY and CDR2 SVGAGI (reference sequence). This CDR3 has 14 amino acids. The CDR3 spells CASSTRDRGFLVTF. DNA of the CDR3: TGTGCCAGCAGTACGCGGGACAGGGGATTTCTCGTTACCTTT.

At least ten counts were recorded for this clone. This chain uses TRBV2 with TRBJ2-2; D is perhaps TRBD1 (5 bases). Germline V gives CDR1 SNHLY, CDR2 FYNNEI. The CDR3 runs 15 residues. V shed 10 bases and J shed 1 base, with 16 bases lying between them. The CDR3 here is CATTDGALNTGELFF. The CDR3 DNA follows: TGTGCCACAACCGATGGGGCGCTGAACACCGGGGAGCTGTTTTTT.

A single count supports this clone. This CDR3 reads CASSVASGNTGELFF. The CDR3 nucleotides are TGCGCCAGCAGTGTTGCTAGCGGGAACACCGGGGAGCTGTTTTTT. This chain connects TRBV10-2 to TRBJ2-2; 7 bases agree with TRBD2. Losses at the gene ends were 4 bases for V and 1 base for J; bases not matched to a gene: 3. The CDR3 runs 15 residues. Germline CDR1 and CDR2: WSHSY and SAAADI.

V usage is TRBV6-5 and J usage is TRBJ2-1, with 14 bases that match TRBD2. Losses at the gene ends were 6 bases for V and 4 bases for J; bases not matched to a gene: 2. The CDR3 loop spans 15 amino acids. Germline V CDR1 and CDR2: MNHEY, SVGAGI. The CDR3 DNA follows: TGTGCCAGCAGCGGGACTAGCGGGGGATACAATGAGCAGTTCTTC. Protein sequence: CASSGTSGGYNEQFF.

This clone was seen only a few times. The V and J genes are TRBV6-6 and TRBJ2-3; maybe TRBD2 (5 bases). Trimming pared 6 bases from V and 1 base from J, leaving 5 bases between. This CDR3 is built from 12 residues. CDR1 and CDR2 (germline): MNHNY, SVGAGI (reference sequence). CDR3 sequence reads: CASRRGTDTQYF. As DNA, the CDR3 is TGTGCCAGCAGGCGGGGCACAGATACGCAGTATTTT.

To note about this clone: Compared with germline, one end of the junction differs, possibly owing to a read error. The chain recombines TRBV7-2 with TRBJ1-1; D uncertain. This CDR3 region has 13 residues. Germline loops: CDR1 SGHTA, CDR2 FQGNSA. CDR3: CASSLALGPEAFF. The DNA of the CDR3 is TGTGCCAGCAGCCTAGCGTTGGGCCCTGAAGCTTTCTTT.

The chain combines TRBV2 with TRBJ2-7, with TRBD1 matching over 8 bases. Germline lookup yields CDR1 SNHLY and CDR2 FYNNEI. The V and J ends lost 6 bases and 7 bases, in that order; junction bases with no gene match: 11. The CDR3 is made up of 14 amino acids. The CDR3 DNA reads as TGTGCCAGCAGCCCGAGGGCAGGGGGCCTTGAGCAGTACTTC. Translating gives CASSPRAGGLEQYF.

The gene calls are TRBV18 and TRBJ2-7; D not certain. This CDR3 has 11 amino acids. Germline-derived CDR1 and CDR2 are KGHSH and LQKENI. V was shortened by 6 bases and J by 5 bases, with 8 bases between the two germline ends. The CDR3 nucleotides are TGTGCCAGCTCTACCGCGGACGAGCAGTACTTC. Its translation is CASSTADEQYF.

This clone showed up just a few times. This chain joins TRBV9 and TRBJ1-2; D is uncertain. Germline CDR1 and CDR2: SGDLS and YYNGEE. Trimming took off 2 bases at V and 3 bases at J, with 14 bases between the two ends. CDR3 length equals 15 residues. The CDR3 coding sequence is TGTGCCAGCAGCGTGGCGGTGGAGCCTGACTATGGCTACACCTTC. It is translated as CASSVAVEPDYGYTF.

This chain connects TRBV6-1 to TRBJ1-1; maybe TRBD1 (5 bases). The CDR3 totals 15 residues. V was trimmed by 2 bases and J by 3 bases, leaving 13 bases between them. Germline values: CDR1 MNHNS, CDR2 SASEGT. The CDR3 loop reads CASSEIAGRHTEAFF. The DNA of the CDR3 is TGTGCCAGCAGTGAAATTGCGGGGCGGCACACTGAAGCTTTCTTT.

CDR3 bases: TGCAGCGTTGACAGATCTTACACAGATACGCAGTATTTT. Translation: CSVDRSYTDTQYF. This chain connects TRBV29-1 to TRBJ2-3; D not certain. The V gene's germline CDR1 is SQVTM and CDR2 ANQGSEA. This CDR3 spans 13 amino acids. Trimming cost V 3 bases and J 2 bases, with 9 bases left between them.

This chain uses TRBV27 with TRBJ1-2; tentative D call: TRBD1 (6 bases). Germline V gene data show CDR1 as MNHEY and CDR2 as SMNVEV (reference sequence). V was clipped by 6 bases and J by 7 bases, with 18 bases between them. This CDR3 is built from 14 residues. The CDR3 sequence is CASSRQVQATGYTF. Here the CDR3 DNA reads TGTGCCAGCAGCCGACAGGTCCAAGCTACTGGCTACACCTTC.

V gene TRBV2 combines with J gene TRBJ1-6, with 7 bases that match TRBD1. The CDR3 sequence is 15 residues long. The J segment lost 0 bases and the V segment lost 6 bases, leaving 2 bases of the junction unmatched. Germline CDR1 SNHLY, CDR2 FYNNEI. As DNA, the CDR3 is TGTGCCAGCAGCGACAGGGACTCCTATAATTCACCCCTCCACTTT. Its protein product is CASSDRDSYNSPLHF.

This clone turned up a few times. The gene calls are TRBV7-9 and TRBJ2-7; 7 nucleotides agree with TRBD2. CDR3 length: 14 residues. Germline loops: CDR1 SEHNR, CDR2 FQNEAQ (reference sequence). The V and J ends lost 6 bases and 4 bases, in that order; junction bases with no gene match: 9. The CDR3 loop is CASRLRGSEYEQYF. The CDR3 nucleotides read TGTGCCAGCAGGCTGCGGGGGTCGGAGTACGAGCAGTACTTC.

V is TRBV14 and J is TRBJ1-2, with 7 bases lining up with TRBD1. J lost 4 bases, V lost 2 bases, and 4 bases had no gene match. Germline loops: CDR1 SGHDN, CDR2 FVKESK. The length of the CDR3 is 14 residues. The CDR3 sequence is CASSQQGGPYGYTF. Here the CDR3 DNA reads TGTGCCAGCAGCCAACAAGGGGGCCCCTATGGCTACACCTTC.

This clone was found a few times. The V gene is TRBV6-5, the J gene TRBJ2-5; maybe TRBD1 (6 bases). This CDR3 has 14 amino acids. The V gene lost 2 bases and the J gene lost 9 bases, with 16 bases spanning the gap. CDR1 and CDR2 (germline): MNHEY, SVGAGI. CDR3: CASSYLDRNGAQYF. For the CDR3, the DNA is TGTGCCAGCAGTTACCTTGACAGGAACGGGGCCCAGTACTTC.

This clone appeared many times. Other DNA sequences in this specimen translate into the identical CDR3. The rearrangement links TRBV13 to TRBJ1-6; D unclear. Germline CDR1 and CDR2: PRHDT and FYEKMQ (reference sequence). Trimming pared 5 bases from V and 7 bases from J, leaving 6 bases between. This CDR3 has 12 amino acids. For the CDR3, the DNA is TGTGCCAGCAGCCCTTTAAATTCACCCCTCCACTTT. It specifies CASSPLNSPLHF.

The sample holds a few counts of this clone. The CDR3 DNA follows: TGCGCCAGCAGCCAAGAAGCGGGGAACACTGAAGCTTTCTTT. This gives the protein CASSQEAGNTEAFF. The V and J genes are TRBV4-3 and TRBJ1-1; D uncertain. The CDR3 contains 14 residues. Trimming pared 0 bases from V and 1 base from J, leaving 6 bases between. Germline V CDR1 and CDR2: LGHNA, YSLEER.

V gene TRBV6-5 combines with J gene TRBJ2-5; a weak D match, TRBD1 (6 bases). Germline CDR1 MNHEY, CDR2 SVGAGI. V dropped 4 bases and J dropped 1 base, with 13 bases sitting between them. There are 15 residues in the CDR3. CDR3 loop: CASSSLGQIQETQYF. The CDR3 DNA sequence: TGTGCCAGCAGTTCTCTAGGACAGATCCAAGAGACCCAGTACTTC.